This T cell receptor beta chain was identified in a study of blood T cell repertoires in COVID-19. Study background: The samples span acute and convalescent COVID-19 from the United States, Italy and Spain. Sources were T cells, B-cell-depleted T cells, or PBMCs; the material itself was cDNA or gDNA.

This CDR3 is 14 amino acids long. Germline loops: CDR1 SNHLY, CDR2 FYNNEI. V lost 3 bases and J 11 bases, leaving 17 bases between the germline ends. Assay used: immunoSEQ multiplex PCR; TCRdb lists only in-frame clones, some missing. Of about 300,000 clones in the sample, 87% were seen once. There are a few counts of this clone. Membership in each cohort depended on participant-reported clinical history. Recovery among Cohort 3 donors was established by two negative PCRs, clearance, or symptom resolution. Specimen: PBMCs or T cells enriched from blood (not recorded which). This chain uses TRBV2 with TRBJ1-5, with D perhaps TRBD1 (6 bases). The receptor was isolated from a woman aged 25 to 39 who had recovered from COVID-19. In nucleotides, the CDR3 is TGTGCCAGCAGTGAGACCAGGGGTTCTGGGACCCAGCATTTT. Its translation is CASSETRGSGTQHF.